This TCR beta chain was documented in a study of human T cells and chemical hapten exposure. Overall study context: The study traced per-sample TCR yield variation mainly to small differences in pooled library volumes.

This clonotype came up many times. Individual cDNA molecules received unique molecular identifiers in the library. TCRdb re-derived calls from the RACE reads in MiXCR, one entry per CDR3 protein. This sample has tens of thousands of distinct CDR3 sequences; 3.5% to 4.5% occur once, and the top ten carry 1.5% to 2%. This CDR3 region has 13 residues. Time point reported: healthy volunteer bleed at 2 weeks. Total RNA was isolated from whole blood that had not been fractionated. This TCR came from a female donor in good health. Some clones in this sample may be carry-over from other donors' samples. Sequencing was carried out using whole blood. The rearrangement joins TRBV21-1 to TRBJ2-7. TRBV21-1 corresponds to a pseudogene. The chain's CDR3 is CASSKIPYDEQYF. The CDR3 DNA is TGTGCCAGCAGCAAAATCCCATACGACGAGCAGTACTTC.